This TCR beta chain was recorded in a study of blood T cell repertoires in COVID-19. For the study at large: From the United States, Italy and Spain came samples of acute and convalescent COVID-19. The analysed material was cDNA or gDNA that came from T cells, B-cell-depleted T cells, or PBMCs.

The protocol was immunoSEQ multiplex PCR, while the TCRdb copy is restricted to in-frame clones and leaves out a portion. The sample gives about 73,000 clones, 80% to 85% of which show up once; 2.5% is in the top ten. Between the trimmed V and J ends, which lost 4 bases and 6 bases, there was a span of 22 bases. CDR1 and CDR2 (germline): ENHRY, SYGVKD. This CDR3 region has 16 residues. This clonotype originated in a man at least 80 years old with active or convalescent COVID-19. This chain joins TRBV10-3 and TRBJ2-7, with a tentative D call TRBD1 (5 bases). Sequenced: peripheral blood. This CDR3 reads CAISGGSQGARGEQYF. CDR3 nucleotides: TGTGCCATCAGTGGAGGATCGCAGGGTGCGCGCGGCGAGCAGTACTTC.